This T cell receptor (beta chain) was found in a study of blood T cell repertoires in COVID-19. Study-level information: Collection of acute and convalescent COVID-19 samples took place in the United States, Italy and Spain. The cDNA or gDNA used as material had been derived from T cells, B-cell-depleted T cells, or PBMCs.

CDR3 length: 14 amino acids. Germline V gene sequence: CDR1 MRHNA, CDR2 SNTAGT. V trimming: 5 bases; J trimming: 6 bases; junction bases outside the gene matches: 6. Only in-frame clones appear in the TCRdb table, and some are missing; sequencing was by immunoSEQ multiplex PCR. The table records roughly 360,000 clones, 81% of them present only once. The rearrangement joins TRBV6-4 to TRBJ2-1; 8 bases line up with TRBD2. The sample taken for sequencing was peripheral blood. The TCR was taken from a human donor with acute or convalescent COVID-19. The donor label of this sample is uncertain. The chain's CDR3 is CASSREGRLNEQFF. CDR3 DNA sequence: TGTGCCAGCAGTCGGGAGGGCCGGCTCAATGAGCAGTTCTTC.